This is a list of T cell receptor beta chains from one sample in a study of T cells in Graves' hyperthyroidism and ophthalmopathy. One entry per CDR3 protein results from TCRdb running MiXCR on the multiplex PCR reads. The sample carries 300,000 or so distinct CDR3 sequences, 18% recorded once. Sequenced sample: blood. These receptors were obtained from a woman in her forties or fifties with Graves' hyperthyroidism. The CDR3 runs from the conserved cysteine through the conserved F or W. The D gene is left open where the match is weak. Only part of the rows carry a size: once, few, many, or a class if the clone is expanded.

j_call	v_call	clone_size	d_call	cdr3_nt	cdr3_aa
TRBJ1-2	TRBV20-1	many	NA	TGCAGTGCTATGACACTGAGGGATGGCTACACCTTC	CSAMTLRDGYTF
TRBJ1-1	TRBV29-1	few	NA	TGCAGCGTTGGGACAGTCTTAAACACTGAAGCTTTCTTT	CSVGTVLNTEAFF
TRBJ2-7	TRBV12-5	NA	TRBD1	TGTGCTAGTGGTCTACGAAACTACCGGGACAGAGCCTCCTACGAGCAGTACTTC	CASGLRNYRDRASYEQYF
TRBJ2-2	TRBV7-6	few	NA	TGTGCCAGCAGCTTAGAATCACGTCGAACCGGGGAGCTGTTTTTT	CASSLESRRTGELFF
TRBJ1-4	TRBV2	few	NA	TGTGCCAGCACTCCCGGGGTCGAAAAACTGTTTTTT	CASTPGVEKLFF
TRBJ1-4	TRBV2	many	NA	TGTGCCAGCAGAGGGTTCAGAACTAATGAAAAACTGTTTTTT	CASRGFRTNEKLFF
TRBJ2-1	TRBV6-1	few	TRBD1	TGTGCCAGCAGAACGGGACAGCTAAACAATGAGCAGTTCTTC	CASRTGQLNNEQFF
TRBJ2-5	TRBV11-2	many	NA	TGTGCCAGCAGCGTGCAGGGTATTCAAGAGACCCAGTACTTC	CASSVQGIQETQYF
TRBJ2-3	TRBV29-1	NA	NA	TGCAGCGTTGAGTCCCTCGACGGGAGATACACAGATACGCAGTATTTT	CSVESLDGRYTDTQYF
TRBJ2-1	TRBV13	few	NA	TGTGCCAGCAGTTCGACAGGACTAACCAAGGGAGATGAGCAGTTCTTC	CASSSTGLTKGDEQFF
TRBJ2-3	TRBV3-1	NA	TRBD2	TGTGCCAGCAGCTTCCTAGCGGGAGGGCGAGAGACAGATACGCAGTATTTT	CASSFLAGGRETDTQYF
TRBJ2-7	TRBV28	many	NA	TGTGCCAGCAGTTTCGGGACGGCGGTCAACGAGCAGTACTTC	CASSFGTAVNEQYF
TRBJ1-2	TRBV12-3/TRBV12-4	many	NA	TGTGCCAGCAGTGTCGGGGGGCTCTCCCCCAGTGGCTACACCTTC	CASSVGGLSPSGYTF
TRBJ2-7	TRBV2	NA	NA	TGTGCCAGCAGTTCTCAGAGCTACGAGCAGTACTTC	CASSSQSYEQYF
TRBJ2-1	TRBV12-3/TRBV12-4	few	TRBD2	TGTGCCAGCAGTCCCCACGGACTAGCGAACGAGCAGTTCTTC	CASSPHGLANEQFF
TRBJ1-2	TRBV11-2	few	NA	TGTGCCAGCAGCTCCCTCCTGGGGGCTGGAGGCTACACCTTC	CASSSLLGAGGYTF
TRBJ2-3	TRBV30	few	TRBD2	TGTGCCAGGGGACTAGCCACAGATACGCAGTATTTT	CARGLATDTQYF
TRBJ1-1	TRBV30	many	TRBD1	TGTGCCTGGGCCCGAGACAGGGGCGGTGAAGCTTTCTTT	CAWARDRGGEAFF
TRBJ2-2	TRBV30	NA	NA	TGTGCCTGGAGGAGGTCCGGGGAGCTGTTTTTT	CAWRRSGELFF
TRBJ1-1	TRBV19	NA	NA	TGTGCCGCCAACTCCTGGGGTACGTCTGAAGCTTTCTTT	CAANSWGTSEAFF
TRBJ2-3	TRBV19	NA	NA	TGTGCCAGTAACAGGGGGCCGACTAGCGGAAGCACAGATACGCAGTATTTT	CASNRGPTSGSTDTQYF
TRBJ1-1	TRBV5-1	NA	NA	TGCGCCAGCAGCGTGGACGGATTGAACACTGAAGCTTTCTTT	CASSVDGLNTEAFF
TRBJ1-4	TRBV19	NA	NA	TGTGCCAGTAGTATGGGGAGTATGGATGAAAAACTGTTTTTT	CASSMGSMDEKLFF
TRBJ1-6	TRBV10-1	many	NA	TGCGCCAGCAGTGAGTCCACGGGACCGCTTGGTTCACCCCTCCACTTT	CASSESTGPLGSPLHF
TRBJ1-5	TRBV6-1	once	TRBD1	TGTGCCAGCAGCCCACCCCGGGACAGGGGTAGGGGCAATCAGCCCCAGCATTTT	CASSPPRDRGRGNQPQHF
TRBJ2-7	TRBV27	NA	TRBD1	TGTGCCAGCAGTCCGGGGACAGCCGAGCAGTACTTC	CASSPGTAEQYF
TRBJ1-2	TRBV29-1	few	NA	TGCAGCGTCCGGGGTAACTATGGCTACACCTTC	CSVRGNYGYTF
TRBJ2-3	TRBV30	many	NA	TGTGCCTGGAGTGTTAACGGACGAGATACGCAGTATTTT	CAWSVNGRDTQYF
TRBJ2-1	TRBV2	NA	NA	TGTGCCAGCAGTGAAGGCCCGGCCCCAGCTGAGCAGTTCTTC	CASSEGPAPAEQFF
TRBJ2-3	TRBV3-1	few	NA	TGTGCCAGCAGCCAAGAATACACAGGTACGCAGTATTTT	CASSQEYTGTQYF
TRBJ2-5	TRBV12-3/TRBV12-4	few	NA	TGTGCCAGCGGCCCAGGGGAGACCCGGTACTTC	CASGPGETRYF
TRBJ2-3	TRBV5-1	NA	NA	TGCGCCAGCAGCTTAGACGGACCGACGCAGTATTTT	CASSLDGPTQYF
TRBJ2-2	TRBV14	few	NA	TGTGCCAGCAGCCAAGGCCTTGGGTCGGGGCTGATGACCGGGGAGCTGTTTTTT	CASSQGLGSGLMTGELFF
TRBJ2-7	TRBV12-3/TRBV12-4	many	NA	TGTGCCAGCAGCCATGGGGGGTACGAGCAGTACTTC	CASSHGGYEQYF
TRBJ1-2	TRBV6-2/TRBV6-3	few	TRBD1	TGTGCCAGCAGTTACCCTAGACAGGGGGCGTCCCCCGTTTATGGCTACACCTTC	CASSYPRQGASPVYGYTF
TRBJ1-5	TRBV20-1	NA	NA	TGCAGTGGGCGGGACGGCAATCAGCCCCAGCATTTT	CSGRDGNQPQHF
TRBJ2-7	TRBV5-1	NA	TRBD2	TGCGCCAGCAGCTTGGGAGGACTAGCGGGATACGAGCAGTACTTC	CASSLGGLAGYEQYF
TRBJ1-1	TRBV27	many	NA	TGTGCCAGCAGTTTAGAGGGCCCTGGTGAAGCTTTCTTT	CASSLEGPGEAFF
TRBJ2-6	TRBV6-5	few	TRBD2	TGTGCCAGCAGTTTAACGGTGCGGGGGGCCTCTGGGGCCAACGTCCTGACTTTC	CASSLTVRGASGANVLTF
TRBJ1-6	TRBV10-3	NA	NA	TGTGCCATCAGTGAACTCCGCTCCTATAATTCACCCCTCCACTTT	CAISELRSYNSPLHF
TRBJ1-5	TRBV27	many	NA	TGTGCCAGCAGCCCCGGGGTAAGCAATCAGCCCCAGCATTTT	CASSPGVSNQPQHF
TRBJ2-5	TRBV20-1	many	NA	TGCAGTGCTAGCGCGGCAGGACCCGACCAAGAGACCCAGTACTTC	CSASAAGPDQETQYF
TRBJ1-4	TRBV7-8	NA	TRBD1	TGTGCCAGCAGCTCAGACAGGGGTAATGAAAAACTGTTTTTT	CASSSDRGNEKLFF
TRBJ1-1	TRBV6-1	many	NA	TGTGCCAGCAGTGAAGGGCCGGCAGGGCCGGGCGCGGAAGCTTTCTTT	CASSEGPAGPGAEAFF
TRBJ2-1	TRBV12-3/TRBV12-4	NA	NA	TGTGTCAGCAGTTCCAGAACCTACAATGAGCAGTTCTTC	CVSSSRTYNEQFF
TRBJ2-1	TRBV14	few	TRBD2	TGTGCCAGCAGCCGAGCCGGGACTAGCGGTTACAATGAGCAGTTCTTC	CASSRAGTSGYNEQFF
TRBJ1-2	TRBV12-3/TRBV12-4	few	TRBD1	TGTGCCAGCAGGGACAGGGGCGGCTATGGCTACACCTTC	CASRDRGGYGYTF
TRBJ2-1	TRBV2	few	TRBD2	TGTGCCAGCAGAGGACTAGCGGGGAGATACAATGAGCAGTTCTTC	CASRGLAGRYNEQFF
TRBJ2-1	TRBV3-1	NA	TRBD2	TGTGCCACCCAGACTAGCGGGAGGGAAAATGAGCAGTTCTTC	CATQTSGRENEQFF
TRBJ2-7	TRBV30	many	NA	TGTGCCTGGAGTGGGGGGGGCGGAGACGAGCAGTACTTC	CAWSGGGGDEQYF
TRBJ1-1	TRBV14	once	TRBD1	TGTGCCAGCAACCCGACAGGGGGGTCGGCTGAAGCTTTCTTT	CASNPTGGSAEAFF
TRBJ2-7	TRBV4-2	NA	TRBD1	TGTGCCAGCAGCCAGGCGGGACAGGGGGGGTACGAGCAGTACTTC	CASSQAGQGGYEQYF
TRBJ2-7	TRBV5-1	NA	NA	TGCGCCAGCAGCTTGTCTTCCGCTATCGAGCAGTACTTC	CASSLSSAIEQYF